These T cell receptor beta chains were read from a single sample in a study of human CD8 memory T cell subsets. Using the 5' RACE reads, TCRdb records one entry per CDR3 protein without DNA. The sample table includes more than 10,000 distinct CDR3 sequences. Sequencing used CD8+ stem-like memory T cells (TSCM and TCM) sorted from PBMCs. The receptor set was obtained from a human donor in good health. CDR3s include the opening cysteine and the closing phenylalanine or tryptophan. Where a row states a size, it is once, few, many or the class of an expanded clone; other rows omit it.

V	size	J	CDR3
TRBV4-1	NA	TRBJ2-1	CASSQWGNEQFF
TRBV19	NA	TRBJ1-5	CASSIWGHPSNQPQHF
TRBV28	NA	TRBJ2-1	CASSFPGGEQFF
TRBV20-1	NA	TRBJ2-5	CSASAPGLASIQTQYF
TRBV7-9	medium-sized	TRBJ1-1	CASSLAKGQGPEAFF
TRBV9	NA	TRBJ2-1	CASSAEGYNEQFF
TRBV7-2	NA	TRBJ2-3	CASSFSSGGTDTQYF
TRBV10-1	NA	TRBJ2-1	CASSDGGYNEQFF
TRBV3-1	NA	TRBJ2-5	CASSQELGGIETQYF
TRBV19	NA	TRBJ2-7	CASGDYYEQYF
TRBV20-1	NA	TRBJ2-5	CSARDLGRSQETQYF
TRBV10-2	NA	TRBJ1-1	CASSESHLAEAFF
TRBV9	medium-sized	TRBJ2-7	CASSELAEASYEQYF
TRBV2	NA	TRBJ2-1	CASSDQGRNEQFF
TRBV6-2/TRBV6-3	NA	TRBJ2-3	CASSYSTGVPRLATRTDTQYF
TRBV14	NA	TRBJ2-1	CASSQDWLTGSSYNEQFF
TRBV4-1	NA	TRBJ2-7	CASSLGQGYYEQYF
TRBV2	NA	TRBJ2-1	CASKGRAGDEQFF
TRBV5-5	NA	TRBJ2-5	CASSLIAAIQETQYF
TRBV20-1	medium-sized	TRBJ1-5	CSASTHRDSAQPQHF
TRBV28	NA	TRBJ1-5	CASSDGTDNQPQHF
TRBV7-6	NA	TRBJ1-4	CASSVPGQGHVGTNEKLFF
TRBV12-3/TRBV12-4	NA	TRBJ1-2	CASSFVAANGYTF
TRBV7-9	NA	TRBJ2-5	CASSRTNLVHRDQETQYF
TRBV28	NA	TRBJ1-2	CASSYPASNYGYTF
TRBV4-1	NA	TRBJ2-1	CASSRPRQGVYNEQFF
TRBV29-1	NA	TRBJ2-1	CSPLAGGEQFF
TRBV10-1	NA	TRBJ2-3	CASSELGPAGGTDTQYF
TRBV29-1	NA	TRBJ2-1	CSVELAGVNEQFF
TRBV20-1	NA	TRBJ2-7	CSSLEGSSYEQYF
TRBV2	NA	TRBJ2-7	CASSEEVGRTYEQYF
TRBV7-7	NA	TRBJ2-1	CASSWDRYNEQFF
TRBV19	NA	TRBJ1-1	CASSIQDSTEAFF
TRBV12-3/TRBV12-4	NA	TRBJ2-7	CASRLGVGAYEQYF
TRBV7-3	medium-sized	TRBJ2-7	CASSATGVGYEQYF
TRBV11-2	NA	TRBJ1-5	CASSLGRDRGYDYNQPQHF
TRBV28	medium-sized	TRBJ2-1	CASRDSGNEQFF
TRBV6-5	NA	TRBJ1-2	CASRELRVYGYTF
TRBV4-1	NA	TRBJ2-7	CASSQGRRQGIYEQYF
TRBV4-2	NA	TRBJ1-1	CASSQGQSIEAFF
TRBV27	NA	TRBJ1-1	CASSLGGGDTEAFF
TRBV7-9	NA	TRBJ2-7	CASSLEEVSPYEQYF
TRBV9	NA	TRBJ2-7	CASSAYSGEHYEQYF
TRBV15	NA	TRBJ1-2	CATSGWTASGGRTYGYTF
TRBV2	NA	TRBJ2-2	CASSTPTQGAAGELFF
TRBV7-8	NA	TRBJ2-1	CASSGFSGGHYNEQFF
TRBV9	NA	TRBJ1-2	CASSGTVDGYTF
TRBV4-1	NA	TRBJ2-1	CASSLNSRNEQFF
TRBV29-1	NA	TRBJ2-7	CSVAWTSRGSYEQYF
TRBV5-1	NA	TRBJ2-7	CASSGGQGDYEQYF
TRBV4-1	NA	TRBJ2-7	CASSQRDSQIYEQYF
TRBV7-9	NA	TRBJ2-1	CASSSPPPGTYEQFF
TRBV28	medium-sized	TRBJ2-7	CASSSTTSGSYEQYF
TRBV19	medium-sized	TRBJ2-1	CASKGGAFSYNEQFF
TRBV7-6	NA	TRBJ2-5	CASSSGTASQETQYF
TRBV3-1	NA	TRBJ2-3	CASSQGGDTQYF
TRBV9	NA	TRBJ2-5	CASSAGNRPLTQYF
TRBV6-5	NA	TRBJ1-1	CASSYGSGVRTEAFF
TRBV5-1	NA	TRBJ1-1	CASSSDWDPGAFF
TRBV28	NA	TRBJ1-1	CASSFWGEVHTEAFF